The next 25 T cell receptor beta chains were all read from a single sample in a study of control samples from healthy donors and cancer patients. The table came from immunoSEQ multiplex PCR; TCRdb's copy has only in-frame clones and leaves some out. The profile shows tens of thousands of clones, around 94% of them singletons. The sample taken for sequencing was blood. The source of these receptors is a man in his sixties in good health.

The chain employs TRBV15 and TRBJ2-3; 7 bases map to TRBD1. CDR3 length: 16 amino acids. The ends lost 1 base at V and 1 base at J; junction bases unmatched: 5. Germline V gives CDR1 LNHNV, CDR2 YYDKDF (reference sequence). The CDR3 DNA sequence: TGTGCCACCAGCAGAGGAGACAGGGAACGCACAGATACGCAGTATTTT. Protein product: CATSRGDRERTDTQYF.

The chain has TRBV11-2 and TRBJ1-2; 10 bases line up with TRBD1. V lost 1 base and J lost 2; bases outside the gene matches: 4. This CDR3 contains 16 residues. Germline assignment: CDR1 SGHAT and CDR2 FQNNGV. This CDR3 reads CASSLAPGQGNYGYTF. The DNA of the CDR3 is TGTGCCAGCAGCTTAGCTCCGGGACAGGGGAACTATGGCTACACCTTC.

The chain uses TRBV20-1 and TRBJ1-1; 11 bases match TRBD1. With V trimmed by 3 bases and J by 6 bases, 3 bases remained unmatched. The germline V gene has CDR1 DFQATT and CDR2 SNEGSKA (reference sequence). The CDR3 spans 13 residues. In DNA, the CDR3 is TGCAGTGCTAGTGGGACAGGGGGGTCTGAAGCTTTCTTT. Amino acid sequence: CSASGTGGSEAFF.

J is TRBJ1-4 and V is TRBV30; D gene uncertain. The germline V and J ends were trimmed by 2 bases and 3 bases, with 4 bases remaining between them. The germline CDR1 and CDR2 sequences are GTSNPN and SVGIG (reference sequence). CDR3 length: 12 residues. CDR3 residues: CAWSLANEKLFF. Written as DNA, the CDR3 is TGTGCCTGGAGTTTGGCTAATGAAAAACTGTTTTTT.

V and J are TRBV6-1 and TRBJ1-6; 10 positions agree with TRBD1. Per germline, CDR1 MNHNS and CDR2 SASEGT. The CDR3 is 19 amino acids. J gave up 9 bases and V 1 base, and 15 bases lay outside the gene matches. CDR3 sequence (DNA): TGTGCCAGCAGTGAAGAGGGGAGACAGGGGGCTAGAATTCGTTCACCCCTCCACTTT. Its protein product is CASSEEGRQGARIRSPLHF.

This clone was seen just once. The rearrangement joins TRBV12-3 or TRBV12-4 to TRBJ2-2, with D possibly TRBD2 on 6 matching bases. The CDR3 covers 12 residues. The ends were cut back, 8 bases at V and 6 bases at J, with 10 bases in the middle. The DNA of the CDR3 is TGTGCCAGCGGGGAGGACGCCGGGGAGCTGTTTTTT. Protein: CASGEDAGELFF.

The CDR3 spells CASSKDQGAMPPRNTGELFF. DNA for the CDR3: TGTGCCAGCAGCAAAGACCAGGGGGCGATGCCCCCGAGGAACACCGGGGAGCTGTTTTTT. The V call is TRBV21-1, the J call TRBJ2-2; the table's D gene call, TRBD1, was not cross checked with the DNA. TRBV21-1 is a pseudogene locus. The length of the CDR3 is 20 residues.

This chain connects TRBV14 to TRBJ2-1; D perhaps matches TRBD1 (5 bases). Deletions cut 3 bases from V and 1 base from J, with 10 bases between. The germline CDR1 and CDR2 sequences are SGHDN and FVKESK. The CDR3 consists of 15 residues. The CDR3 loop reads CASSQIGASYNEQFF. CDR3 coding DNA: TGTGCCAGCAGCCAGATTGGGGCTTCCTACAATGAGCAGTTCTTC.

This sequence joins TRBV11-2 and TRBJ1-6; D not resolved. V gave up 5 bases and J gave up 9 bases, with 11 bases separating them. The germline gives CDR1 SGHAT, CDR2 FQNNGV. The CDR3 length is 13 residues. The CDR3 region is CASSPVVPSPLHF. The CDR3 nucleotides are TGTGCCAGCAGCCCCGTGGTTCCTTCACCCCTCCACTTT.

The V and J genes are TRBV5-4 and TRBJ2-6; D unresolved. The CDR3 runs 15 residues. V lost 5 bases and J lost 0, with 9 bases in between. The germline V gene encodes CDR1 SGHNT and CDR2 YYREEE (reference sequence). The CDR3 bases are TGTGCCAGCAGTGGACCCGTCTCTGGGGCCAACGTCCTGACTTTC. This codes for CASSGPVSGANVLTF. The full variable domain, with the rest looked up from reference TRBV5-4 and TRBJ2-6, is ETGVTQSPTHLIKTRGQQVTLRCSSQSGHNTVSWYQQALGQGPQFIFQYYREEENGRGNFPPRFSGLQFPNYSSELNVNALELDDSALYLCASSGPVSGANVLTFGAGSRLTVL.

This clone came up once. This chain links TRBV10-3 with TRBJ1-1; D remains ambiguous. With 3 bases removed from V and 5 bases from J, the gap between germline ends came to 13 bases. This CDR3 is 14 amino acids long. The germline V gene encodes CDR1 ENHRY and CDR2 SYGVKD. The CDR3 loop is CAISDEGGITEAFF. For the CDR3, the DNA is TGTGCCATCAGTGACGAGGGCGGGATAACTGAAGCTTTCTTT.

The genes are TRBV19 and TRBJ1-4; possible D gene TRBD1, 5 bases. This CDR3 is built from 15 residues. The germline V and J ends were trimmed by 4 bases and 7 bases, with 16 bases remaining between them. Germline-derived CDR1 and CDR2 are LNHDA and SQIVND (reference sequence). CDR3 nucleotides: TGTGCCAGTAGTAGTACCGGGACGGTACCTGAAAAACTGTTTTTT. This codes for CASSSTGTVPEKLFF.

This chain uses TRBV6-2 or TRBV6-3 with TRBJ1-6; D remains unclear. There are 15 residues in the CDR3. Trimming pared 2 bases from V and 2 bases from J, leaving 7 bases between. CDR1 and CDR2 from the germline V gene are MNHEY and SVGEGT. The CDR3 reads CASSYTGTYNSPLHF. Written as DNA, the CDR3 is TGTGCCAGCAGTTACACCGGGACCTATAATTCACCCCTCCACTTT.

This clone was detected only a few times. The gene calls are TRBV4-3 and TRBJ1-1; possible D gene TRBD1, 5 bases. The V gene lost 4 bases and the J gene lost 11 bases, with 17 bases spanning the gap. Germline V gene lookup returns CDR1 LGHNA and CDR2 YSLEER. The CDR3 covers 13 residues. This chain's CDR3 is CASSPWGGTGAFF. CDR3 DNA sequence: TGCGCCAGCAGCCCGTGGGGGGGTACTGGGGCTTTCTTT.

V and J are TRBV9 and TRBJ2-5; no definite D call. V was cut by 0 bases and J by 5 bases, with 11 bases left in between. CDR3 length: 14 amino acids. Germline V CDR1 and CDR2: SGDLS, YYNGEE. CDR3 DNA sequence: TGTGCCAGCAGCGTAGTGACAACTGGGGAGACCCAGTACTTC. As protein: CASSVVTTGETQYF.

The V call is TRBV9, the J call TRBJ2-1; TRBD2 matches 10 bases. V lost 0 bases to trimming and J lost 6 bases; unmatched junction nucleotides: 3. This CDR3 region has 15 residues. Per germline, CDR1 SGDLS and CDR2 YYNGEE. The CDR3 reads CASSVELAGFNEQFF. In nucleotides, the CDR3 is TGTGCCAGCAGCGTAGAACTAGCGGGGTTCAATGAGCAGTTCTTC. Supplemented by reference TRBV9 and TRBJ2-1, the full variable domain reads DSGVTQTPKHLITATGQRVTLRCSPRSGDLSVYWYQQSLDQGLQFLIQYYNGEERAKGNILERFSAQQFPDLHSELNLSSLELGDSALYFCASSVELAGFNEQFFGPGTRLTVL.

The chain combines TRBV5-1 with TRBJ1-1; 10 bases align to TRBD1. Germline loops: CDR1 SGHRS, CDR2 YFSETQ. The V segment lost 3 bases and the J segment 5 bases; nucleotides outside the gene matches: 7. The CDR3 contains 15 residues. CDR3 protein: CASSSQTGGTTEAFF. The CDR3, as DNA: TGCGCCAGCAGCTCGCAGACAGGGGGCACAACTGAAGCTTTCTTT.

This chain joins TRBV30 and TRBJ1-5, with 9 bases aligning to TRBD1. The germline V gene has CDR1 GTSNPN and CDR2 SVGIG (reference sequence). V lost 3 bases to trimming and J lost 5 bases; unmatched junction nucleotides: 5. The CDR3 sequence is 14 residues long. CDR3 in amino acids: CAWSGQGSYQPQHF. CDR3 bases: TGTGCCTGGAGCGGACAGGGGAGCTATCAGCCCCAGCATTTT.

The V and J genes are TRBV12-3 or TRBV12-4 and TRBJ1-1; unclear D gene. The CDR3 has 12 residues. V lost 1 base to trimming and J lost 6 bases, with 6 bases between them. CDR3 sequence (DNA): TGTGCCAGCAGTTTAGTACGTTCTGAAGCTTTCTTT. Its protein is CASSLVRSEAFF.

This chain joins TRBV4-3 and TRBJ2-7; D might be TRBD2 (5 bases). The CDR3 runs 15 residues. The V gene's germline CDR1 is LGHNA and CDR2 YSLEER. V lost 1 base, J lost 1 base, and 11 bases lay in between. The CDR3 protein is CASSQVPGESYEQYF. In DNA form, the CDR3 reads TGCGCCAGCAGCCAAGTTCCCGGGGAATCCTACGAGCAGTACTTC.

The chain is built from TRBV6-5 and TRBJ1-1; 11 positions agree with TRBD1. The CDR3 length is 15 residues. The V gene end was trimmed by 4 bases and the J gene end by 5 bases; junction bases not matched to a gene: 6. Looked up from germline, CDR1 is MNHEY and CDR2 is SVGAGI. The CDR3 here is CASSWDRGSGTEAFF. In DNA, the CDR3 is TGTGCCAGCAGTTGGGACAGGGGGTCGGGTACTGAAGCTTTCTTT.

V and J are TRBV7-2 and TRBJ2-5, with 8 positions matching TRBD2. There are 15 residues in the CDR3. The V gene's germline CDR1 is SGHTA and CDR2 FQGNSA. J lost 2 bases, V lost 7 bases, and 9 bases had no gene match. The CDR3 DNA sequence: TGTGCCAGCAACGGGGGGGGAGCGGGACAAGAGACCCAGTACTTC. Protein sequence: CASNGGGAGQETQYF.

The chain employs TRBV3-1 (or the pseudogene TRBV3-2) and TRBJ2-5; D is perhaps TRBD2 (6 bases). CDR1 and CDR2 from the germline V gene are LGHDT and YNNKEL (reference sequence). V lost 2 bases, J lost 0 bases, and 13 bases lay in between. There are 16 residues in the CDR3. The CDR3 reads CASSQFSGVNQETQYF. In DNA form, the CDR3 reads TGTGCCAGCAGCCAATTCTCGGGGGTAAACCAAGAGACCCAGTACTTC.

This clone was observed once. The rearrangement joins TRBV18 to TRBJ2-1, with TRBD2 identical over 12 bases. The CDR3 runs to 16 residues. The germline gives CDR1 KGHSH, CDR2 LQKENI. V lost 4 bases, J lost 7 bases, and 8 bases stayed unmatched. CDR3 sequence: CASSLLLAGGANEQFF. Written as DNA, the CDR3 is TGTGCCAGCTCACTCCTACTAGCGGGGGGAGCGAATGAGCAGTTCTTC. The variable domain in full, with the rest retrieved from reference TRBV18 and TRBJ2-1, is NAGVMQNPRHLVRRRGQEARLRCSPMKGHSHVYWYRQLPEEGLKFMVYLQKENIIDESGMPKERFSAEFPKEGPSILRIQQVVRGDSAAYFCASSLLLAGGANEQFFGPGTRLTVL.

This chain uses TRBV2 with TRBJ2-5, with 7 bases fitting TRBD1. Germline assignment: CDR1 SNHLY and CDR2 FYNNEI. This CDR3 has 14 amino acids. The V segment lost 6 bases and the J segment 4 bases; nucleotides outside the gene matches: 8. The CDR3 loop is CASRGTVLAETQYF. The CDR3 bases are TGTGCCAGCAGGGGGACAGTTCTGGCAGAGACCCAGTACTTC.